The source of this T cell receptor beta chain is a study of cytomegalovirus exposure and HLA in healthy donors. The data were produced by immunoSEQ multiplex PCR, yet TCRdb's version contains in-frame clones alone and is incomplete. The data show around 160,000 clones, 84% seen once. The CDR3 has 15 amino acids. From germline, CDR1 is SGHVS and CDR2 FNYEAQ. The germline V and J ends were trimmed by 5 bases and 0 bases, with 13 bases remaining between them. Sequencing was performed on PBMCs. The sequence was collected from a man aged 25 to 45 in good health and CMV-seropositive. The chain carries TRBV7-6 and TRBJ1-1; D unresolved. CDR3 region: CASSPAAGMNTEAFF. In DNA form, the CDR3 reads TGTGCCAGCAGCCCGGCCGCGGGGATGAACACTGAAGCTTTCTTT.